These T cell receptor beta chains were read from a single sample in a study of T cells after yellow fever vaccination. TCRdb re-called the 5' RACE reads with MiXCR, one entry per CDR3 protein. The sample includes 450,000 to 650,000 distinct CDR3 sequences, approximately 13% seen only once; the top ten take about 14%. The sequencing used PBMCs, collected on the day of the yellow fever booster vaccination. The receptor set was obtained from a man aged 30-40 years who received the YFV17D yellow fever vaccine. Both conserved end residues are part of each CDR3. Each record gives: CDR3 protein, CDR3 DNA, J gene, D gene, clone size, CDR3 length, V gene. A D gene is named only where the DNA matches it firmly. Clone size is stated in some rows and not others, as once, few, many or a class when expanded.

CASSLQILAGGEQFF,TGTGCCAGCAGCTTACAAATTCTAGCGGGAGGGGAGCAGTTCTTC,TRBJ2-1,TRBD2,NA,15,TRBV7-2
CASSPGASGSYNEQFF,TGTGCCAGCAGCCCGGGGGCTAGCGGCTCCTACAATGAGCAGTTCTTC,TRBJ2-1,NA,few,16,TRBV7-9
CASGKVGLYNEQFF,TGTGCCAGTGGAAAGGTAGGACTATACAATGAGCAGTTCTTC,TRBJ2-1,NA,few,14,TRBV19
CSARGHRMAEAFF,TGCAGTGCTAGGGGTCACAGGATGGCTGAAGCTTTCTTT,TRBJ1-1,NA,NA,13,TRBV20-1
CASSPRVSGGRETQYF,TGTGCCAGCAGCCCGCGGGTTAGCGGAGGCCGAGAGACCCAGTACTTC,TRBJ2-5,NA,NA,16,TRBV11-2
CASSQDSRWGPPGELFF,TGCGCCAGCAGCCAAGACTCGCGGTGGGGTCCCCCCGGGGAGCTGTTTTTT,TRBJ2-2,NA,few,17,TRBV4-3
CASSYEGRGQPQHF,TGTGCCAGCAGTTATGAGGGACGGGGTCAGCCCCAGCATTTT,TRBJ1-5,NA,few,14,TRBV6-5
CASSLGAPESQYF,TGTGCCAGCAGCTTGGGGGCCCCGGAGTCCCAGTACTTC,TRBJ2-5,NA,few,13,TRBV5-4
CASSLVGGTGYEQYF,TGTGCCAGCAGCTTAGTTGGCGGAACTGGGTACGAGCAGTACTTC,TRBJ2-7,NA,NA,15,TRBV11-2
CASIEDGSTQYF,TGTGCCAGCATTGAGGACGGAAGTACGCAGTATTTT,TRBJ2-3,NA,NA,12,TRBV6-6
CASSSGTWNPQYF,TGTGCCAGCAGCTCCGGGACTTGGAACCCCCAGTACTTC,TRBJ2-5,NA,once,13,TRBV7-2
CSVAGDVGEQFF,TGCAGCGTTGCAGGGGATGTCGGTGAGCAGTTCTTC,TRBJ2-1,NA,few,12,TRBV29-1
CASSYRAGAVTEQYF,TGTGCCAGCAGTTACCGGGCAGGGGCGGTCACCGAGCAGTACTTC,TRBJ2-7,NA,few,15,TRBV6-5
CASSISILNEQFF,TGTGCCAGTAGTATCTCTATTTTAAATGAGCAGTTCTTC,TRBJ2-1,NA,few,13,TRBV19
CASSRRVQETQYF,TGTGCCAGCAGCCGCCGCGTTCAGGAGACCCAGTACTTC,TRBJ2-5,NA,many,13,TRBV7-2
CASSETPVRETQYF,TGTGCCAGCAGCGAGACCCCTGTGAGGGAGACCCAGTACTTC,TRBJ2-5,NA,NA,14,TRBV9
CASSPGEAIYEQYF,TGTGCCAGCAGCCCAGGGGAGGCCATCTACGAGCAGTACTTC,TRBJ2-7,NA,NA,14,TRBV6-1
CASLFGTLSTDTQYF,TGTGCCAGCTTGTTTGGGACCCTAAGCACAGATACGCAGTATTTT,TRBJ2-3,NA,NA,15,TRBV2
CAISPLAGGNPGELFF,TGTGCCATCAGTCCCCTAGCGGGAGGAAATCCCGGGGAGCTGTTTTTT,TRBJ2-2,TRBD2,few,16,TRBV10-3
CASSSTPGLEYNEQFF,TGCGCCAGCAGCTCAACCCCGGGACTAGAGTACAATGAGCAGTTCTTC,TRBJ2-1,TRBD2,few,16,TRBV5-1
CASSQDWGELFF,TGTGCCAGCAGCCAAGATTGGGGGGAGCTGTTTTTT,TRBJ2-2,NA,few,12,TRBV14
CASSPRDGLTDEQYF,TGTGCCAGCAGCCCCCGGGACGGATTAACGGACGAGCAGTACTTC,TRBJ2-7,NA,NA,15,TRBV5-4
CASSIYGQGYEQYF,TGTGCCAGTAGCATCTACGGGCAGGGCTACGAGCAGTACTTC,TRBJ2-7,NA,NA,14,TRBV19
CASSQFEAGELFF,TGTGCCAGCAGCCAATTTGAGGCCGGGGAGCTGTTTTTT,TRBJ2-2,NA,many,13,TRBV16
CASSKSRDYGYTF,TGCGCCAGCAGCAAGTCCAGGGACTATGGCTACACCTTC,TRBJ1-2,NA,NA,13,TRBV4-3
CASIPDRVTDTQYF,TGTGCCAGCATTCCGGACAGGGTCACAGATACGCAGTATTTT,TRBJ2-3,TRBD1,few,14,TRBV2
CASSALTGAPYEQYF,TGTGCCAGCAGCGCCCTGACAGGGGCCCCCTACGAGCAGTACTTC,TRBJ2-7,TRBD1,NA,15,TRBV7-6
CASSLERGLQYF,TGTGCCAGCAGCTTAGAACGCGGGTTGCAGTACTTC,TRBJ2-7,NA,few,12,TRBV7-2
CASSPFAGGQETQYF,TGTGCCAGCTCACCGTTTGCGGGAGGGCAAGAGACCCAGTACTTC,TRBJ2-5,TRBD2,NA,15,TRBV18
CASSLNWGGRPYNEQFF,TGTGCCAGCAGCTTAAATTGGGGCGGGAGGCCCTACAATGAGCAGTTCTTC,TRBJ2-1,TRBD2,NA,17,TRBV7-3
CASSLGRGASPLHF,TGTGCCAGCAGCTTAGGGAGGGGAGCTTCACCCCTCCACTTT,TRBJ1-6,NA,few,14,TRBV7-9
CASSQDSNSPLHF,TGCGCCAGCAGCCAAGACAGTAATTCACCCCTCCACTTT,TRBJ1-6,NA,NA,13,TRBV4-3
CSATRQEAYNEQFF,TGCAGTGCCACCAGACAGGAAGCCTACAATGAGCAGTTCTTC,TRBJ2-1,NA,few,14,TRBV20-1
CASSEAGNRGGYTF,TGTGCCAGCAGTGAAGCTGGGAACCGAGGCGGCTACACCTTC,TRBJ1-2,NA,few,14,TRBV6-1
CASGSLGAGTSGRAGDNEQFF,TGCGCCAGCGGATCCTTAGGGGCCGGGACTAGCGGGAGGGCCGGGGACAATGAGCAGTTCTTC,TRBJ2-1,TRBD2,NA,21,TRBV5-1
CATSDQGLADEKNIQYF,TGTGCCACCAGTGACCAGGGACTAGCGGATGAGAAAAACATTCAGTACTTC,TRBJ2-4,TRBD2,NA,17,TRBV24-1
CSVDRGDGDEQFF,TGCAGCGTCGACCGAGGGGATGGGGATGAGCAGTTCTTC,TRBJ2-1,NA,many,13,TRBV29-1
CASSFLVSGTGKRSGANVLTF,TGTGCCAGCAGCTTCTTGGTCTCCGGGACAGGGAAACGATCTGGGGCCAACGTCCTGACTTTC,TRBJ2-6,TRBD1,few,21,TRBV11-2
CSARPPSGRAYEQYF,TGCAGTGCTAGACCACCTAGCGGGAGGGCGTACGAGCAGTACTTC,TRBJ2-7,TRBD2,NA,15,TRBV20-1
CASTGGAGYNEQFF,TGTGCCAGCACGGGAGGAGCCGGTTACAATGAGCAGTTCTTC,TRBJ2-1,TRBD2,NA,14,TRBV6-1
CASSPGTSGTIGNEQFF,TGTGCCAGCTCACCCGGGACTAGCGGGACCATTGGGAATGAGCAGTTCTTC,TRBJ2-1,TRBD2,few,17,TRBV18
CASSLTREYTDTQYF,TGTGCCAGCAGTTTGACGCGTGAATACACAGATACGCAGTATTTT,TRBJ2-3,NA,many,15,TRBV27
CASSLARGGYEQFF,TGTGCCAGCAGCTTAGCCAGAGGGGGATATGAGCAGTTCTTC,TRBJ2-1,NA,few,14,TRBV7-9
CASSYEGGRGPQETQYF,TGTGCCAGCAGTTACGAAGGCGGGAGGGGACCTCAAGAGACCCAGTACTTC,TRBJ2-5,TRBD2,NA,17,TRBV6-5
CSARDPLGLAGAYNEQFF,TGCAGTGCTAGAGATCCCCTAGGGCTAGCGGGAGCCTACAATGAGCAGTTCTTC,TRBJ2-1,TRBD2,NA,18,TRBV20-1
CASSLVVNVAYEQYF,TGTGCCAGCAGCTTAGTTGTCAACGTGGCCTACGAGCAGTACTTC,TRBJ2-7,NA,NA,15,TRBV7-2
CAWSVGRSSYNSPLHF,TGTGCCTGGAGTGTGGGGAGGAGCTCCTATAATTCACCCCTCCACTTT,TRBJ1-6,NA,NA,16,TRBV30
CASSAGTSANNEQFF,TGTGCCAGCAGCGCCGGGACTAGCGCGAACAATGAGCAGTTCTTC,TRBJ2-1,TRBD2,few,15,TRBV7-9
CASSPNFEFDEQYF,TGTGCCAGCAGTCCAAATTTTGAGTTCGACGAGCAGTACTTC,TRBJ2-7,NA,NA,14,TRBV12-3/TRBV12-4
CTSSDTDEQYF,TGCACCAGCAGTGACACCGACGAGCAGTACTTC,TRBJ2-7,NA,NA,11,TRBV10-2
CSLRGSGSTDTQYF,TGCAGTCTAAGGGGTAGCGGGAGTACAGATACGCAGTATTTT,TRBJ2-3,TRBD2,NA,14,TRBV20-1
CASSQVRESVYNEQFF,TGTGCCAGCAGCCAGGTTCGGGAGAGCGTGTACAATGAGCAGTTCTTC,TRBJ2-1,NA,few,16,TRBV27
CASSGTLNEQFF,TGTGCCAGCAGCGGAACCCTCAATGAGCAGTTCTTC,TRBJ2-1,NA,few,12,TRBV5-5
CASSQDRPSGTQYF,TGTGCCAGCAGCCAAGATCGGCCCTCGGGGACCCAGTACTTC,TRBJ2-5,NA,NA,14,TRBV3-1
CAWSVGLGYNSPLHF,TGTGCCTGGAGTGTCGGCTTGGGGTATAATTCACCCCTCCACTTT,TRBJ1-6,NA,few,15,TRBV30
CSAGRRLGGNQETQYF,TGCAGTGCTGGTCGGAGGTTAGGCGGGAACCAAGAGACCCAGTACTTC,TRBJ2-5,NA,NA,16,TRBV20-1
CASSSQGVLSYEQYF,TGTGCCAGCAGTTCGCAGGGGGTTTTGTCCTACGAGCAGTACTTC,TRBJ2-7,TRBD1,NA,15,TRBV5-6